This TCR beta chain was retrieved from a study of chemoradiotherapy in HPV16-positive cancers. About the study: Candidate HPV-specific clones and shared TCR motifs came from a couple of HPV16-positive patients.

V was shortened by 4 bases and J by 1 base, with 16 bases between the two germline ends. The CDR3 sequence is 16 residues long. Germline assignment: CDR1 SGHRS and CDR2 YFSETQ. Assay: immunoSEQ multiplex PCR; the TCRdb copy retains only in-frame clones and omits some. Here the sample spans around 2,000 clones, about 90% being singletons. The input for sequencing was tumor tissue, taken from a patient who underwent chemoradiotherapy. The chain couples TRBV5-1 to TRBJ2-3; D may be TRBD1 or TRBD2 (5 bases each). The receptor's source is a human donor with HPV-associated anogenital cancer. The CDR3 reads CASSKLVVGGTDTQYF. CDR3 in DNA: TGCGCCAGCAGCAAATTGGTGGTGGGGGGCACAGATACGCAGTATTTT.